This T cell receptor beta chain was sequenced for a study of T-cell reconstitution after alpha-beta-depleted transplantation in children. General observations from the study: Hyperexpanded clones declined; after one year, newly produced T cells mostly supplied diversity. In some patients, recipient T cells and intrathymic progenitors surviving conditioning explained high day-60 diversity. Reports say that about two months after transplant, the alpha-beta T cells came out of several hundred graft clones that had expanded.

Unique molecular identifiers were used in preparing the TCRbeta library. TCRdb fed the PCR reads into MiXCR, producing one record per CDR3 protein. This table holds about 980,000 distinct CDR3 sequences, about 29% found once. Comment on this clonotype: Its antigen is still unknown.

The CDR3 length is 14 residues. Germline V gives CDR1 DFQATT, CDR2 SNEGSKA (reference sequence). The V end was cut by 1 base, the J end by 7 bases, with 14 bases between. Sequencing used PBMCs, mostly from graft donor cells, obtained 360 days after TCRalphabeta/CD19-depleted stem cell transplant. The V gene is TRBV20-1, the J gene TRBJ2-1, with D perhaps matching TRBD1 (6 bases). The TCR was taken from a boy under two years old who had a stem cell transplant for SCID, so the T cells may come from the graft donor. The CDR3 is CSARVGARGNEQFF. In DNA, the CDR3 is TGCAGTGCTAGAGTAGGTGCCAGGGGTAATGAGCAGTTCTTC.